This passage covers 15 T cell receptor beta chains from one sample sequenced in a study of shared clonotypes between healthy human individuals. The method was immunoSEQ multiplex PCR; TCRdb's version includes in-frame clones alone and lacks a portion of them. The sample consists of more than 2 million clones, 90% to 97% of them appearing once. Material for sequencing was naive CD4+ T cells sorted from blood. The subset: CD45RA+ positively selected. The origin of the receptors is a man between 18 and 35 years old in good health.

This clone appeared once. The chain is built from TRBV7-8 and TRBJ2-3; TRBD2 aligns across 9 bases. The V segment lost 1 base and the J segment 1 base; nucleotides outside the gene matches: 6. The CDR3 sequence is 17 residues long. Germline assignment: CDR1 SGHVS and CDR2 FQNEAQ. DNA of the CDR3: TGTGCCAGCAGCTTAGTTGTGTTAGCGGGGGGCACAGATACGCAGTATTTT. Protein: CASSLVVLAGGTDTQYF.

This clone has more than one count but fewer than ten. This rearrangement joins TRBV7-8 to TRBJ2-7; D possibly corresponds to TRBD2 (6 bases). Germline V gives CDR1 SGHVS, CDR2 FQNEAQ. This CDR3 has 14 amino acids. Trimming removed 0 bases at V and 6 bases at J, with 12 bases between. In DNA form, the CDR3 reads TGTGCCAGCAGCTTAGCGCTAGCGTTGTCCGAGCAGTACTTC. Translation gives CASSLALALSEQYF.

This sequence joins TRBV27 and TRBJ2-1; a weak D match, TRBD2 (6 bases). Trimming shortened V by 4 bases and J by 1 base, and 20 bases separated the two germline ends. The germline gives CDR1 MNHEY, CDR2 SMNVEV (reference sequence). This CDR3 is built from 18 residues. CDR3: CASSSIGLREYSYNEQFF. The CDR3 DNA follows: TGTGCCAGCAGTTCAATCGGGCTCCGGGAGTATTCCTACAATGAGCAGTTCTTC.

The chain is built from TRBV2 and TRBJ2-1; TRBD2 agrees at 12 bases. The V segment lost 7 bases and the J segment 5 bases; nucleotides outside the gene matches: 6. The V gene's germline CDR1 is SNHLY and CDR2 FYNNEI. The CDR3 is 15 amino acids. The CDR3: CASMVGLAGNNEQFF. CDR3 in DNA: TGTGCCAGCATGGTCGGACTAGCGGGGAACAATGAGCAGTTCTTC.

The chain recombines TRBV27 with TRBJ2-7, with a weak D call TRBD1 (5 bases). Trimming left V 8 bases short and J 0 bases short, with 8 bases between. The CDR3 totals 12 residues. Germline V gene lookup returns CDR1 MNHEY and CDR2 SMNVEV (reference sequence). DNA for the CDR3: TGTGCCAGCCAGGGCCTCTCCTACGAGCAGTACTTC. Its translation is CASQGLSYEQYF.

The chain's CDR3 is CASSFPKSTGGIGEQFF. The CDR3 DNA reads as TGTGCCAGCAGCTTCCCAAAATCGACAGGGGGCATCGGTGAGCAGTTCTTC. V and J are TRBV5-4 and TRBJ2-1; 10 bases are shared with TRBD1. This CDR3 contains 17 residues. J was trimmed by 9 bases and V by 2 bases; bases with no gene match: 14. Germline CDR1 and CDR2: SGHNT and YYREEE (reference sequence).

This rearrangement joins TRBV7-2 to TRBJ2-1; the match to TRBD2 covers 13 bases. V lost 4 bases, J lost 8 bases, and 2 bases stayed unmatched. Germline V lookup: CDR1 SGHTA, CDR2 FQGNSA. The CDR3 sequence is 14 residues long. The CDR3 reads CASSWTSGSYEQFF. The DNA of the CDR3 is TGTGCCAGCAGCTGGACTAGCGGGAGCTATGAGCAGTTCTTC.

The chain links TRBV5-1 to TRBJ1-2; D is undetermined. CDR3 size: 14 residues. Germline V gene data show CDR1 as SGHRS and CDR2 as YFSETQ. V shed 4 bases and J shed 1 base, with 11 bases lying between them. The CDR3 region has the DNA TGCGCCAGCAGCCCCTGGGTTAGTAACTATGGCTACACCTTC. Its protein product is CASSPWVSNYGYTF. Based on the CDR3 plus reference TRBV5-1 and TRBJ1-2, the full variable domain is KAGVTQTPRYLIKTRGQQVTLSCSPISGHRSVSWYQQTPGQGLQFLFEYFSETQRNKGNFPGRFSGRQFSNSRSEMNVSTLELGDSALYLCASSPWVSNYGYTFGSGTRLTVV.

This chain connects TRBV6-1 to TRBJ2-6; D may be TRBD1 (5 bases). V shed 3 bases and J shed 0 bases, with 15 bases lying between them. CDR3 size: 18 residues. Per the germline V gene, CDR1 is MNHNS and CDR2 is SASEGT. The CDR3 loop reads CASSDKIYRLSGANVLTF. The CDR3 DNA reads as TGTGCCAGCAGTGATAAGATTTACAGGCTCTCTGGGGCCAACGTCCTGACTTTC.

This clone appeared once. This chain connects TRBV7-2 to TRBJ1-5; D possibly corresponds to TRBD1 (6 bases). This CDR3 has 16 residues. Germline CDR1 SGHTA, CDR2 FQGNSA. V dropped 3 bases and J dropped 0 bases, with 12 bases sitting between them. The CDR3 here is CASSFTGPNSNQPQHF. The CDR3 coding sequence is TGTGCCAGCAGCTTCACAGGGCCCAATAGCAATCAGCCCCAGCATTTT.

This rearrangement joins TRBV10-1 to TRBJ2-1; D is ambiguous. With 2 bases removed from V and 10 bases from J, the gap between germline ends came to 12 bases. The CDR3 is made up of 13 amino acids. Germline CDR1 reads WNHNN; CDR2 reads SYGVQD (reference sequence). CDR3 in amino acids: CASSEHGSAEQFF. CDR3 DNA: TGCGCCAGCAGTGAGCACGGATCAGCGGAGCAGTTCTTC.

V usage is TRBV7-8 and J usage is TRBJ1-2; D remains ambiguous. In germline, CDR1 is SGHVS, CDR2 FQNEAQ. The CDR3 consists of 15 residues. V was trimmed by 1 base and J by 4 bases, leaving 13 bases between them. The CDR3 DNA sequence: TGTGCCAGCAGCTTAGAAGTCGGGTCTCTCTATGGCTACACCTTC. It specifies CASSLEVGSLYGYTF.

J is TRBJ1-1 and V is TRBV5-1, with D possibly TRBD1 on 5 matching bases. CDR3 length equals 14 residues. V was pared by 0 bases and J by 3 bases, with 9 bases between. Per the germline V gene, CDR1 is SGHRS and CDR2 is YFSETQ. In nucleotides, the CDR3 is TGCGCCAGCAGCTTGGACAGGACATACACTGAAGCTTTCTTT. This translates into CASSLDRTYTEAFF.

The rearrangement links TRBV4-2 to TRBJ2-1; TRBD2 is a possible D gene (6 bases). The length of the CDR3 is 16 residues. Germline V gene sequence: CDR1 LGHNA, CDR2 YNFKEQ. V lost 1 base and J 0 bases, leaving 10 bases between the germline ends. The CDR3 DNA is TGTGCCAGCAGCCAAGGGGACTCCTACTCCTACAATGAGCAGTTCTTC. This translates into CASSQGDSYSYNEQFF.

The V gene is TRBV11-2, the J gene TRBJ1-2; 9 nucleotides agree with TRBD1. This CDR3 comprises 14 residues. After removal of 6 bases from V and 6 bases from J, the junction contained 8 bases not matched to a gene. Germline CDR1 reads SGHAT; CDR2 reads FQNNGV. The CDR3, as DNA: TGTGCCAGCAGTCTCACAGGGGGCGCGGATGGCTACACCTTC. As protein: CASSLTGGADGYTF.